A selection of T cell receptor beta chains follows, all from one sample in a study of OX40 agonist ivuxolimab in advanced cancers. The repertoire was sequenced with immunoSEQ multiplex PCR; TCRdb's copy has only in-frame clones and lacks some. The table shows around 71,000 clones, with 75% to 85% occurring only once. The sequences come from CD4+ or CD8+ T cells sorted from blood, collected in a trial of the OX40 agonist ivuxolimab. These TCRs come from an adult with an advanced solid tumor such as melanoma, head and neck, liver or kidney cancer. Both conserved end residues are part of each CDR3. The D gene is left open where the match is weak. Rows may omit the clone size; those that give it use once, few, many or a size class.

V gene: TRBV27; clone size: .; D gene: .; J gene: TRBJ1-2; CDR3 protein: CASSSGRGAYGYTF; CDR3 DNA: TGTGCCAGCAGTTCAGGGAGGGGGGCATATGGCTACACCTTC
V gene: TRBV6-1; clone size: many; D gene: TRBD1; J gene: TRBJ2-7; CDR3 protein: CASTVTGGSYEQYF; CDR3 DNA: TGTGCCAGCACCGTGACAGGGGGCTCCTACGAGCAGTACTTC
V gene: TRBV30; clone size: .; D gene: .; J gene: TRBJ2-7; CDR3 protein: CAWSPDPRFGEWDKSYEQYF; CDR3 DNA: TGTGCCTGGAGCCCAGACCCGAGGTTTGGTGAATGGGACAAGTCCTACGAGCAGTACTTC
V gene: TRBV28; clone size: few; D gene: .; J gene: TRBJ1-2; CDR3 protein: CASSIWVDGYTF; CDR3 DNA: TGTGCCAGCAGTATTTGGGTCGATGGCTACACCTTC
V gene: TRBV5-4; clone size: .; D gene: .; J gene: TRBJ2-3; CDR3 protein: CASSLAGTDTQYF; CDR3 DNA: TGTGCCAGCAGCTTGGCTGGCACAGATACGCAGTATTTT
V gene: TRBV6-6; clone size: .; D gene: .; J gene: TRBJ1-2; CDR3 protein: CASSYSFGSNYGYTF; CDR3 DNA: TGTGCCAGCAGTTATAGTTTCGGTTCTAACTATGGCTACACCTTC
V gene: TRBV7-2; clone size: .; D gene: .; J gene: TRBJ1-4; CDR3 protein: CASSFPNEKLFF; CDR3 DNA: TGTGCCAGCAGCTTCCCTAATGAAAAACTGTTTTTT
V gene: TRBV7-2; clone size: .; D gene: TRBD2; J gene: TRBJ2-5; CDR3 protein: CASSAGSGRSGETQYF; CDR3 DNA: TGTGCCAGCAGCGCTGGTAGCGGGAGAAGTGGTGAGACCCAGTACTTC
V gene: TRBV10-2; clone size: .; D gene: TRBD1; J gene: TRBJ2-7; CDR3 protein: CASSGATGGGEQYF; CDR3 DNA: TGCGCCAGCAGTGGTGCCACAGGGGGCGGAGAGCAGTACTTC
V gene: TRBV6-5; clone size: .; D gene: .; J gene: TRBJ1-5; CDR3 protein: CASSEGRIYQPQHF; CDR3 DNA: TGTGCCAGCAGTGAGGGCAGGATATATCAGCCCCAGCATTTT
V gene: TRBV4-2; clone size: once; D gene: TRBD2; J gene: TRBJ2-3; CDR3 protein: CASSQVLAGRDTQYF; CDR3 DNA: TGTGCCAGCAGCCAAGTACTAGCGGGAAGGGATACGCAGTATTTT
V gene: TRBV19; clone size: few; D gene: .; J gene: TRBJ1-4; CDR3 protein: CASSRARAQVLKLFF; CDR3 DNA: TGTGCCAGTAGCCGTGCGAGGGCGCAGGTTCTTAAACTGTTTTTT
V gene: TRBV28; clone size: .; D gene: .; J gene: TRBJ1-2; CDR3 protein: CASSLLPKRGGYTF; CDR3 DNA: TGTGCCAGCAGTTTGTTGCCAAAGAGGGGAGGCTACACCTTC
V gene: TRBV7-9; clone size: .; D gene: TRBD2; J gene: TRBJ2-1; CDR3 protein: CASWREGNEQFF; CDR3 DNA: TGTGCCAGCTGGAGGGAGGGGAATGAGCAGTTCTTC
V gene: TRBV5-1; clone size: .; D gene: TRBD1; J gene: TRBJ2-3; CDR3 protein: CASRRPGQGTDTQYF; CDR3 DNA: TGCGCCAGCAGACGCCCGGGACAGGGCACAGATACGCAGTATTTT
V gene: TRBV6-5; clone size: .; D gene: .; J gene: TRBJ1-4; CDR3 protein: CASSYHAGDNEKLFF; CDR3 DNA: TGTGCCAGCAGTTACCATGCGGGGGACAATGAAAAACTGTTTTTT
V gene: TRBV2; clone size: .; D gene: TRBD1; J gene: TRBJ2-1; CDR3 protein: CANSPGTGYYNEQFF; CDR3 DNA: TGTGCCAACAGTCCCGGGACAGGGTATTACAATGAGCAGTTCTTC
V gene: TRBV19; clone size: .; D gene: .; J gene: TRBJ1-1; CDR3 protein: CASSTSRDTEAFF; CDR3 DNA: TGTGCCAGTAGTACCTCGAGGGACACTGAAGCTTTCTTT
V gene: TRBV6-4; clone size: .; D gene: TRBD1; J gene: TRBJ1-6; CDR3 protein: CASKDRGRNSPLHF; CDR3 DNA: TGTGCCAGCAAGGACAGGGGTAGAAATTCACCCCTCCACTTT
V gene: TRBV18; clone size: few; D gene: .; J gene: TRBJ1-1; CDR3 protein: CASSPPWQVNTEAFF; CDR3 DNA: TGTGCCAGCTCACCACCGTGGCAGGTGAACACTGAAGCTTTCTTT
V gene: TRBV6-5; clone size: .; D gene: .; J gene: TRBJ2-3; CDR3 protein: CASSYEWTTGTDTQYF; CDR3 DNA: TGTGCCAGCAGTTACGAATGGACCACGGGGACAGATACGCAGTATTTT
V gene: TRBV7-2; clone size: .; D gene: .; J gene: TRBJ1-4; CDR3 protein: CASSLQGTNEKLFF; CDR3 DNA: TGTGCCAGCAGCCTGCAGGGAACTAATGAAAAACTGTTTTTT
V gene: TRBV4-2; clone size: once; D gene: .; J gene: TRBJ2-1; CDR3 protein: CASSQHLFGAVGEQFF; CDR3 DNA: TGTGCCAGCAGCCAACACCTTTTTGGAGCGGTAGGTGAGCAGTTCTTC
V gene: TRBV4-2; clone size: .; D gene: .; J gene: TRBJ2-7; CDR3 protein: CASSPATGSYEQYF; CDR3 DNA: TGTGCCAGCAGCCCCGCCACAGGCTCCTACGAGCAGTACTTC
V gene: TRBV5-1; clone size: few; D gene: .; J gene: TRBJ2-2; CDR3 protein: CASSLAGATGTGELFF; CDR3 DNA: TGCGCCAGCAGCTTGGCCGGAGCGACAGGCACCGGGGAGCTGTTTTTT
V gene: TRBV5-1; clone size: .; D gene: TRBD1; J gene: TRBJ2-4; CDR3 protein: CASSLEGRGLDIQYF; CDR3 DNA: TGCGCCAGCAGCTTGGAGGGCAGGGGGCTAGACATTCAGTACTTC
V gene: TRBV18; clone size: .; D gene: .; J gene: TRBJ2-1; CDR3 protein: CASSPGTRAANEQFF; CDR3 DNA: TGTGCCAGCTCACCTGGAACCAGAGCGGCGAATGAGCAGTTCTTC
V gene: TRBV6-1; clone size: .; D gene: TRBD1; J gene: TRBJ2-7; CDR3 protein: CASSSLSGQPYEQYF; CDR3 DNA: TGTGCCAGCAGTTCCCTTTCGGGACAGCCCTACGAGCAGTACTTC
V gene: TRBV5-1; clone size: .; D gene: .; J gene: TRBJ2-7; CDR3 protein: CASRFGKENEQYF; CDR3 DNA: TGCGCCAGCAGATTTGGGAAAGAGAACGAGCAGTACTTC
V gene: TRBV2; clone size: few; D gene: TRBD2; J gene: TRBJ2-5; CDR3 protein: CASSLAEETQYF; CDR3 DNA: TGTGCCAGTAGTCTAGCGGAAGAGACCCAGTACTTC
V gene: TRBV9; clone size: .; D gene: .; J gene: TRBJ2-3; CDR3 protein: CASSVGTATDTQYF; CDR3 DNA: TGTGCCAGCAGCGTAGGCACAGCCACAGATACGCAGTATTTT
V gene: TRBV19; clone size: .; D gene: .; J gene: TRBJ1-4; CDR3 protein: CASSGQFNEKLFF; CDR3 DNA: TGTGCCAGTAGTGGACAGTTTAATGAAAAACTGTTTTTT
V gene: TRBV7-2; clone size: .; D gene: .; J gene: TRBJ1-3; CDR3 protein: CASSLAVREGNTIYF; CDR3 DNA: TGTGCCAGCAGCTTAGCGGTACGGGAGGGAAACACCATATATTTT
V gene: TRBV6-1; clone size: .; D gene: .; J gene: TRBJ1-4; CDR3 protein: CASRVQPTNEKLFF; CDR3 DNA: TGTGCCAGCAGGGTACAGCCAACTAATGAAAAACTGTTTTTT
V gene: TRBV5-1; clone size: .; D gene: TRBD1; J gene: TRBJ1-2; CDR3 protein: CASSFRQGFGYGYTF; CDR3 DNA: TGCGCCAGCAGCTTCCGACAGGGATTTGGGTATGGCTACACCTTC
V gene: TRBV29-1; clone size: .; D gene: .; J gene: TRBJ2-2; CDR3 protein: CSVEVQADTGELFF; CDR3 DNA: TGCAGCGTTGAAGTCCAGGCGGACACCGGGGAGCTGTTTTTT
V gene: TRBV5-1; clone size: once; D gene: .; J gene: TRBJ2-7; CDR3 protein: CASSLESPADDEQYF; CDR3 DNA: TGCGCCAGCAGCTTGGAGTCCCCAGCGGATGACGAGCAGTACTTC
V gene: TRBV7-2; clone size: once; D gene: .; J gene: TRBJ1-5; CDR3 protein: CASSPVGSPNQPQHF; CDR3 DNA: TGTGCCAGCAGCCCCGTGGGGAGCCCTAATCAGCCCCAGCATTTT
V gene: TRBV7-2; clone size: .; D gene: TRBD1; J gene: TRBJ1-2; CDR3 protein: CASSSDRESYGYTF; CDR3 DNA: TGTGCCAGCAGCTCCGACAGGGAGAGCTATGGCTACACCTTC
V gene: TRBV19; clone size: .; D gene: TRBD1; J gene: TRBJ1-1; CDR3 protein: CASQGQYTEAFF; CDR3 DNA: TGTGCCAGTCAGGGACAGTACACTGAAGCTTTCTTT
V gene: TRBV5-6; clone size: .; D gene: .; J gene: TRBJ1-5; CDR3 protein: CASSRRGVDQPQHF; CDR3 DNA: TGTGCCAGCAGCCGACGGGGGGTTGATCAGCCCCAGCATTTT